This T cell receptor (beta chain) was captured in a study of post-analysis software for immune sequencing data. Trimming pared 0 bases from V and 3 bases from J, leaving 23 bases between. The CDR3 is made up of 19 amino acids. From germline, CDR1 is MNHEY and CDR2 SVGEGT. Regarding this clonotype: Its antigen remains unidentified.

cDNA libraries of TCR beta carried unique molecular identifiers. TCRdb re-called the PCR reads through MiXCR, storing one row per CDR3 protein. The sample consists of 750,000 to 950,000 distinct CDR3 sequences, more than 45% of them appearing once. General observations from the study: Patients had higher frequencies than controls of a handful of TRBV segments, including TRBV5-6, TRBV5-1 and TRBV20-1.

The chain recombines TRBV6-2 or TRBV6-3 with TRBJ1-1, with D uncertain. Sequencing was carried out using blood. The sequence derives from a girl aged 5 to 17 with multiple sclerosis. This chain's CDR3 is CASSYSGSQRNSPDTEAFF. CDR3 DNA: TGTGCCAGCAGTTACTCGGGTAGTCAGCGAAATTCCCCGGACACTGAAGCTTTCTTT.